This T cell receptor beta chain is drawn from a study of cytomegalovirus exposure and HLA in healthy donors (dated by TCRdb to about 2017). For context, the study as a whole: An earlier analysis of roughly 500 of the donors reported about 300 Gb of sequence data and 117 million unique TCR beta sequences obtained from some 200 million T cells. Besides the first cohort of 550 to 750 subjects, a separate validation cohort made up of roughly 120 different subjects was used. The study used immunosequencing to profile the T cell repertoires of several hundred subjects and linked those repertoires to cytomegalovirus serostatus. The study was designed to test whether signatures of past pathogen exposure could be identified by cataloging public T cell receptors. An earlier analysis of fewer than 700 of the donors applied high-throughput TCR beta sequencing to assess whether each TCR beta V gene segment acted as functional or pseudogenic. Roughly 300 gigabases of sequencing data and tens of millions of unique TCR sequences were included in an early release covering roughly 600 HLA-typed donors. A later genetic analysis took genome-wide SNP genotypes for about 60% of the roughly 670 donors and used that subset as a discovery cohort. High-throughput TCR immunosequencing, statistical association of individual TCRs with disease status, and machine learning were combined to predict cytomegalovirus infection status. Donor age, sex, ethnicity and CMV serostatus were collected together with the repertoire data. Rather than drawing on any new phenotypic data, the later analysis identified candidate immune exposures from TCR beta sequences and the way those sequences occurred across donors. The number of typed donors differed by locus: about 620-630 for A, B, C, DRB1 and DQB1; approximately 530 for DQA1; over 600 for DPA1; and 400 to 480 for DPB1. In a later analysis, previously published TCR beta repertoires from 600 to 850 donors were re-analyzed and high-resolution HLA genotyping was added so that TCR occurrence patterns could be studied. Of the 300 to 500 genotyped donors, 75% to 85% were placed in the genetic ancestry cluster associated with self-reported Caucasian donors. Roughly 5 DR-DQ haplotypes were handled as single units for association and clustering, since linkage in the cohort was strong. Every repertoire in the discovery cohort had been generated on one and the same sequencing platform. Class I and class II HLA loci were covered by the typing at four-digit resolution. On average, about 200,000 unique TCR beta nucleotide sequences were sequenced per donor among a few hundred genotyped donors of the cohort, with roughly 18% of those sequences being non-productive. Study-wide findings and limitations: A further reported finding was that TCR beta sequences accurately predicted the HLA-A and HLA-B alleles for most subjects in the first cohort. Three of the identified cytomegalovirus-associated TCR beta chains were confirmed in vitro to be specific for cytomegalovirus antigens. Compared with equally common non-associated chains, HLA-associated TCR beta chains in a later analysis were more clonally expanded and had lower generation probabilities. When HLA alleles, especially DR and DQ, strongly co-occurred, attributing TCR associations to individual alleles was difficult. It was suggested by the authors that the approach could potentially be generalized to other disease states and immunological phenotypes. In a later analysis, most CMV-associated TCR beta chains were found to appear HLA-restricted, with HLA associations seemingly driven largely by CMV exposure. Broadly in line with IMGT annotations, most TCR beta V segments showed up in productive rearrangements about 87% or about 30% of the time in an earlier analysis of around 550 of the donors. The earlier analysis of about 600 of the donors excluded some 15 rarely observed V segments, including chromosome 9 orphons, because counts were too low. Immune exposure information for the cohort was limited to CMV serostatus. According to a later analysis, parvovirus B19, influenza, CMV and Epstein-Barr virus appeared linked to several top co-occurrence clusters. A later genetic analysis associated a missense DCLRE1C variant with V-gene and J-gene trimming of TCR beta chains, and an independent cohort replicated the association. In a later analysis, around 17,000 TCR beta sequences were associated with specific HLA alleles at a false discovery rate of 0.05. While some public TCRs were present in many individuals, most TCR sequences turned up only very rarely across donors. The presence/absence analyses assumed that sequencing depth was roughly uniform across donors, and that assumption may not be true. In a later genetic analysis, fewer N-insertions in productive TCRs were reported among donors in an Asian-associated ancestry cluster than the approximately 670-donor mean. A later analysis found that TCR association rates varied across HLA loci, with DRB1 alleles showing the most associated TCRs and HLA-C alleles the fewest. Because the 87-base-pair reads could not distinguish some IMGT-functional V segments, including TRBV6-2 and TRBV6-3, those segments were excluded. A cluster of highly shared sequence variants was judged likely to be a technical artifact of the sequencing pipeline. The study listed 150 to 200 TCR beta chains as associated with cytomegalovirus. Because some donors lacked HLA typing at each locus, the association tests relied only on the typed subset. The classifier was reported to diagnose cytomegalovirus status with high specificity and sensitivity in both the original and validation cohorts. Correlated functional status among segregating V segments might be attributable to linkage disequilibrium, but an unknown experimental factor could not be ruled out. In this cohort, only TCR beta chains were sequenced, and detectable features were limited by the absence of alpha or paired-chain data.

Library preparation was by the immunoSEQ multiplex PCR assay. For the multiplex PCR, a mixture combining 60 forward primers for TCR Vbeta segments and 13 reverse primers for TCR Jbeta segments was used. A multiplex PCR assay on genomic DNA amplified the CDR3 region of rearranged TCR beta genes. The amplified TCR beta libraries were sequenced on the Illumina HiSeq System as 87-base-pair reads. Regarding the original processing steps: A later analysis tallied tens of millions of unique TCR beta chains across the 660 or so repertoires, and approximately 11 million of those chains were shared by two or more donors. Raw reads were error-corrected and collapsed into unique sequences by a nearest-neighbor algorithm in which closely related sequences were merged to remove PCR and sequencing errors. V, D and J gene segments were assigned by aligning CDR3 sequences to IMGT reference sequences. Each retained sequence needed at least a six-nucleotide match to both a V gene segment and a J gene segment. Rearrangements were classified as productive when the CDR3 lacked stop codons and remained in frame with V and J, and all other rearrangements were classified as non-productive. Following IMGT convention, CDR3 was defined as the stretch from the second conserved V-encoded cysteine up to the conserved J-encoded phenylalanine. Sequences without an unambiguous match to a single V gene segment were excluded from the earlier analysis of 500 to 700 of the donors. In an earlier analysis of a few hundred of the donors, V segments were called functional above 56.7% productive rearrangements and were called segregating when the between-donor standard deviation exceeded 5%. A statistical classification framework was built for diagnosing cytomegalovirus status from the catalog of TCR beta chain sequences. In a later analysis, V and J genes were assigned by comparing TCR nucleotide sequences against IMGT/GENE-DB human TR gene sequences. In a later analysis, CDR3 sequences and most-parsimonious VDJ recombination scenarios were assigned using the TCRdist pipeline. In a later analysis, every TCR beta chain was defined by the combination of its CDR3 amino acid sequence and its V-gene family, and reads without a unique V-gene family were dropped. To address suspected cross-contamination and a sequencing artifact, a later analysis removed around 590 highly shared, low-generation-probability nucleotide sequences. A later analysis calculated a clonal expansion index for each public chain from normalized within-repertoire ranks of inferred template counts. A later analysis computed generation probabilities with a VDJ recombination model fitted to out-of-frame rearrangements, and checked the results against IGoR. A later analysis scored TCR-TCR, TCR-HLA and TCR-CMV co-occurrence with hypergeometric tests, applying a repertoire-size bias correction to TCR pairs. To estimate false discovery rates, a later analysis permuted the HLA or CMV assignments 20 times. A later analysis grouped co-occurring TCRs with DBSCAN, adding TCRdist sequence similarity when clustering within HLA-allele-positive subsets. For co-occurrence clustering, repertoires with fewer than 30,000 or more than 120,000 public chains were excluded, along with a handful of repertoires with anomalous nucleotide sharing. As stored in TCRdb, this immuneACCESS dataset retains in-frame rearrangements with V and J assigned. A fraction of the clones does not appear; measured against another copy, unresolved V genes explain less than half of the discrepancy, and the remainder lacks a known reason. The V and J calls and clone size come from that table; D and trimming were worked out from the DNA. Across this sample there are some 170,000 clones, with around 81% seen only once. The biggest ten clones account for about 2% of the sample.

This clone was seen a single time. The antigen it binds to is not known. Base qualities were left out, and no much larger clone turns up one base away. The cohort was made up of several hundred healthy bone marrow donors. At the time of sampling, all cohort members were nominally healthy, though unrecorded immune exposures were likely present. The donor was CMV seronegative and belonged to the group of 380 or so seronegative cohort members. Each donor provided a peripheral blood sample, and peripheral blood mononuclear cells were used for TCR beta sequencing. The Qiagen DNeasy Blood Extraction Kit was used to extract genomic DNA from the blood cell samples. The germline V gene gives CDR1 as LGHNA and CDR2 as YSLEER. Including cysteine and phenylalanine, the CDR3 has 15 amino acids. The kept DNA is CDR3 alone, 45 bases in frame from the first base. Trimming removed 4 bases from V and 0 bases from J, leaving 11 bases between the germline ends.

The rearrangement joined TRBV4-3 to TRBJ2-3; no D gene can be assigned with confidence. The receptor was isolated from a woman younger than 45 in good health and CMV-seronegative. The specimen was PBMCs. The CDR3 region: CASSLGALSTDTQYF. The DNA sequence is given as TGCGCCAGCAGCCTCGGAGCATTAAGCACAGATACGCAGTATTTT.